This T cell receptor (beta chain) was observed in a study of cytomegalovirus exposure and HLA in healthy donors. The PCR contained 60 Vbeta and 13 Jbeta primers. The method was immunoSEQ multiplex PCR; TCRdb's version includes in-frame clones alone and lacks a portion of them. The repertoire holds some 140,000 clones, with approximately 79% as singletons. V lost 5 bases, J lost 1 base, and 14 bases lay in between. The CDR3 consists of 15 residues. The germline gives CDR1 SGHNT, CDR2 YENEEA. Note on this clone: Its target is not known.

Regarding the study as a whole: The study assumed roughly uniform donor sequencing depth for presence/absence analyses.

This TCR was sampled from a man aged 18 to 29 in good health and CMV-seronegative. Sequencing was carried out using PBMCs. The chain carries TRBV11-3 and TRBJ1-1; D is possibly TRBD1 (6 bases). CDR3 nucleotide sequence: TGTGCCAGCAGCCCTGGGGCAGGGGAGAACACTGAAGCTTTCTTT. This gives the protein CASSPGAGENTEAFF.